These 29 T cell receptor beta chains came from one sample sequenced in a study of vaccination effects on CD4 cells after COVID-19. Sequencing in the ViraFEST assay came after antigen-specific CD4+ T cells had been expanded with viral peptide pools, which were used to stimulate PBMC. Following culture for nine to ten days, CD4+ T cells were isolated. Nobody among the vaccine recipients had prior SARS-CoV-2 infection (nucleocapsid antibodies were negative). Repertoires were generated with immunoSEQ multiplex PCR, while TCRdb's copy carries only in-frame clones and drops some. Here the sample spans approximately 70,000 clones, roughly 74% being singletons. These receptors' antigens are unknown. Sample: CD4+ T cells from PBMCs cultured with HCoV-NL63 spike peptides, taken before COVID-19 vaccination. Receptors were obtained from a human donor who received a COVID-19 vaccine.

The table lists this clone with a few counts. The rearrangement uses TRBV5-4 and TRBJ1-3; possibly TRBD1 for D (5 bases). Germline-derived CDR1 and CDR2 are SGHNT and YYREEE (reference sequence). Between the trimmed V and J ends, which lost 0 bases and 8 bases, there was a span of 12 bases. The CDR3 loop spans 14 amino acids. CDR3 coding DNA: TGTGCCAGCAGCTTGGAGGCAGGGAGCGACACCATATATTTT. It codes for CASSLEAGSDTIYF.

The chain links TRBV5-1 to TRBJ1-1; D may be TRBD1 (6 bases). The germline V gene encodes CDR1 SGHRS and CDR2 YFSETQ. V lost 4 bases to trimming and J lost 0 bases, with 10 bases between them. The CDR3 is 14 residues long. The CDR3: CASSMTGLNTEAFF. The CDR3 coding sequence is TGCGCCAGCAGCATGACAGGCTTGAACACTGAAGCTTTCTTT.

This chain connects TRBV2 to TRBJ1-1; D call uncertain. The V end lost 4 bases, the J end lost 3 bases, and 6 bases lay between the germline ends. The germline CDR1 and CDR2 sequences are SNHLY and FYNNEI. The CDR3 sequence is 12 residues long. The CDR3 DNA is TGTGCCAGCAGTGTAGGAGACACTGAAGCTTTCTTT. It specifies CASSVGDTEAFF. Based on the CDR3 plus reference TRBV2 and TRBJ1-1, the full variable domain is EPEVTQTPSHQVTQMGQEVILRCVPISNHLYFYWYRQILGQKVEFLVSFYNNEISEKSEIFDDQFSVERPDGSNFTLKIRSTKLEDSAMYFCASSVGDTEAFFGQGTRLTVV.

The chain recombines TRBV6-6 with TRBJ1-3; the D is unclear. The CDR3 totals 13 residues. Germline V CDR1 and CDR2: MNHNY, SVGAGI (reference sequence). V was pared by 6 bases and J by 9 bases, with 15 bases between. The chain's CDR3 is CASRPPGMATIYF. The CDR3 DNA is TGTGCCAGCAGGCCGCCTGGAATGGCCACCATATATTTT.

This chain uses TRBV10-1 with TRBJ2-5; no firm D call. CDR3 size: 12 residues. CDR1 is WNHNN and CDR2 is SYGVQD in the germline V gene (reference sequence). Trimming cost V 2 bases and J 4 bases, with 5 bases left between them. CDR3 region: CASSELGETQYF. CDR3 nucleotides: TGCGCCAGCAGTGAGCTGGGAGAGACCCAGTACTTC.

V is TRBV6-1 and J is TRBJ1-3; D uncertain. Trimming cost V 3 bases and J 1 base, with 7 bases left between them. This CDR3 comprises 14 residues. CDR1 and CDR2 (germline): MNHNS, SASEGT. CDR3 bases: TGTGCCAGCAGTGATTTACCTTCTGGAAACACCATATATTTT. This translates into CASSDLPSGNTIYF.

This clone was counted a few times. The V gene is TRBV5-8, the J gene TRBJ2-1; maybe TRBD2 (6 bases). The germline V and J ends were trimmed by 7 bases and 0 bases, with 14 bases remaining between them. The CDR3 spans 15 residues. Germline CDR1 SGHTS, CDR2 YDEGEE. The CDR3 nucleotides are TGTGCCAGCCCAAGCGACGGGAGCTCCTACAATGAGCAGTTCTTC. Translating it yields CASPSDGSSYNEQFF.

This sequence joins TRBV3-1 (or the pseudogene TRBV3-2) and TRBJ1-5; D not certain. This CDR3 region has 14 residues. The germline V gene encodes CDR1 LGHDT and CDR2 YNNKEL (reference sequence). Trimming cost V 4 bases and J 7 bases, with 14 bases left between them. In DNA, the CDR3 is TGTGCCAGCAGCCGAAGTCCCGGCCCCCAGCCCCAGCATTTT. Protein product: CASSRSPGPQPQHF.

The chain recombines TRBV7-3 with TRBJ1-1; TRBD1 might be the D (5 bases). The V end was cut by 4 bases, the J end by 8 bases, with 14 bases between. This CDR3 has 13 amino acids. Germline loops: CDR1 SGHTA, CDR2 FQGTGA. CDR3 loop: CASSSNPGTEAFF. The CDR3 coding sequence is TGTGCCAGCAGCTCTAACCCAGGGACCGAAGCTTTCTTT.

The CDR3 here is CASSLGTYYEQYV. The DNA of the CDR3 is TGTGCCAGCAGCTTGGGGACCTACTACGAGCAGTACGTC. The V gene is TRBV7-9, the J gene TRBJ2-7; D possibly matches TRBD1 or TRBD2 (5 bases each). The V end lost 3 bases, the J end lost 3 bases, and 9 bases lay between the germline ends. The CDR3 sequence is 13 residues long. Germline CDR1 reads SEHNR; CDR2 reads FQNEAQ (reference sequence).

The sample holds one count of this clone. This chain links TRBV6-2 or TRBV6-3 with TRBJ2-2; no clear D. Germline loops: CDR1 MNHEY, CDR2 SVGEGT. The CDR3 spans 15 residues. Trimming took 4 bases from V and 5 from J, leaving 14 bases between them. The DNA for the CDR3 is TGTGCCAGCAGTTCACCTCCCACCACGACCGGGGAGCTGTTTTTT. It yields the protein CASSSPPTTTGELFF.

The chain combines TRBV5-4 with TRBJ2-1, with TRBD1 matching over 11 bases. This CDR3 has 15 residues. Trimming took 4 bases from V and 8 from J; bases not matched to a gene: 8. Germline CDR1 and CDR2: SGHNT and YYREEE (reference sequence). The CDR3 coding sequence is TGTGCCAGCAGCCCCCGGGGACAGGGGGTGGATGAGCAGTTCTTC. Amino acid sequence: CASSPRGQGVDEQFF. Supplemented by reference TRBV5-4 and TRBJ2-1, the full variable domain reads ETGVTQSPTHLIKTRGQQVTLRCSSQSGHNTVSWYQQALGQGPQFIFQYYREEENGRGNFPPRFSGLQFPNYSSELNVNALELDDSALYLCASSPRGQGVDEQFFGPGTRLTVL.

The chain links TRBV20-1 to TRBJ2-3; D ambiguous. This CDR3 spans 11 amino acids. Trimming removed 5 bases at V and 6 bases at J, with 9 bases between. CDR1 and CDR2 from the germline V gene are DFQATT and SNEGSKA (reference sequence). The CDR3 loop is CSALRRDTQYF. In nucleotides, the CDR3 is TGCAGTGCTCTACGACGGGATACGCAGTATTTT.

This chain links TRBV7-3 with TRBJ2-2; unclear D gene. This CDR3 comprises 15 residues. The ends were cut back, 0 bases at V and 5 bases at J, with 10 bases in the middle. Germline V gene data show CDR1 as SGHTA and CDR2 as FQGTGA. Here the CDR3 DNA reads TGTGCCAGCAGCTTAACGCCAAGGGAAACCGGGGAGCTGTTTTTT. This gives the protein CASSLTPRETGELFF.

Concerning this clone: An end of the junction differs from the germline gene, which may be a read error. This chain connects TRBV2 to TRBJ1-1; D remains ambiguous. Per germline, CDR1 SNHLY and CDR2 FYNNEI. This CDR3 contains 11 residues. The CDR3 DNA reads TGTGCCAGCAGCCCAGATACCGGGAGGATCTTT. Encoded protein: CASSPDTGRIF.

CDR3 loop: CASSPQSQGGQGTEAFF. The CDR3 DNA follows: TGTGCCAGCTCACCACAATCACAGGGAGGACAGGGCACTGAAGCTTTCTTT. This chain uses TRBV18 with TRBJ1-1; TRBD1 matches 8 bases. The CDR3 has 17 residues. Germline V CDR1 and CDR2: KGHSH, LQKENI. The V gene end was trimmed by 1 base and the J gene end by 4 bases; junction bases not matched to a gene: 11.

The chain joins TRBV6-2 or TRBV6-3 to TRBJ1-5; TRBD1 matches 7 bases. V lost 0 bases to trimming and J lost 4 bases; unmatched junction nucleotides: 3. This CDR3 has 15 residues. The germline CDR1 and CDR2 sequences are MNHEY and SVGEGT. This chain's CDR3 is CASSYSAGGNQPQHF. The CDR3 DNA follows: TGTGCCAGCAGTTACTCGGCAGGGGGGAATCAGCCCCAGCATTTT.

The chain combines TRBV7-9 with TRBJ2-1; 8 bases are shared with TRBD1. The junction had 16 bases not matched to a gene; V was cut back by 6 bases and J by 3 bases. CDR3 length equals 18 residues. Germline CDR1 reads SEHNR; CDR2 reads FQNEAQ (reference sequence). In nucleotides, the CDR3 is TGTGCCAGCAGACCACACCCAGGGGGCGCGAGAGTCTACAATGAGCAGTTCTTC. Translating it yields CASRPHPGGARVYNEQFF. The full variable domain, its missing parts supplied by reference TRBV7-9 and TRBJ2-1, is DTGVSQNPRHKITKRGQNVTFRCDPISEHNRLYWYRQTLGQGPEFLTYFQNEAQLEKSRLLSDRFSAERPKGSFSTLEIQRTEQGDSAMYLCASRPHPGGARVYNEQFFGPGTRLTVL.

The sample holds a few counts of this clone. The chain uses TRBV2 and TRBJ1-6; TRBD1 aligns across 8 bases. The CDR3 has 14 residues. Germline V lookup: CDR1 SNHLY, CDR2 FYNNEI. Trimming took 3 bases from V and 10 from J; bases not matched to a gene: 5. CDR3 nucleotide sequence: TGTGCCAGCAGTGAGGACAGGGCTGTCTCACCCCTCCACTTT. It codes for CASSEDRAVSPLHF.

The V call is TRBV7-2, the J call TRBJ1-2, with 7 bases that match TRBD1. The trim removed 2 bases at V and 1 base at J, leaving 10 bases unmatched. Per the germline V gene, CDR1 is SGHTA and CDR2 is FQGNSA. The CDR3 length is 17 residues. In DNA form, the CDR3 reads TGTGCCAGCAGCTTATTCAGGACAGGAGCCGTTAACTATGGCTACACCTTC. This codes for CASSLFRTGAVNYGYTF.

This rearrangement joins TRBV5-1 to TRBJ2-2; D remains ambiguous. The CDR3 runs to 15 residues. Trimming left V 2 bases short and J 2 bases short, with 10 bases between. Germline loops: CDR1 SGHRS, CDR2 YFSETQ. The DNA of the CDR3 is TGCGCCAGCAGCTTATCAGAGTATAACACCGGGGAGCTGTTTTTT. Its protein product is CASSLSEYNTGELFF.

The rearrangement joins TRBV28 to TRBJ1-1; tentative D call: TRBD1 (5 bases). V was trimmed by 2 bases and J by 1 base, leaving 14 bases between them. The CDR3 is 16 amino acids. Germline V gene data show CDR1 as MDHEN and CDR2 as SYDVKM. CDR3 region: CASSLPTTARNTEAFF. The DNA for the CDR3 is TGTGCCAGCAGTTTACCCACGACAGCCAGGAACACTGAAGCTTTCTTT.

The rearrangement joins TRBV5-8 to TRBJ1-1; D is uncertain. CDR3 length equals 16 residues. The V and J ends lost 7 bases and 4 bases respectively, with 23 bases between them. Germline lookup yields CDR1 SGHTS and CDR2 YDEGEE. The CDR3: CASPGLGSPRGTEAFF. DNA of the CDR3: TGTGCCAGCCCTGGATTAGGGTCCCCCCGAGGCACTGAAGCTTTCTTT.

This chain links TRBV24-1 with TRBJ2-2; 13 bases are shared with TRBD2. Losses at the gene ends were 7 bases for V and 0 bases for J; bases not matched to a gene: 4. From germline, CDR1 is KGHDR and CDR2 SFDVKD. CDR3 length equals 17 residues. DNA of the CDR3: TGTGCCACCAGGGAGGGACTAGCGGGGCCGAACACCGGGGAGCTGTTTTTT. Its translation: CATREGLAGPNTGELFF.

CDR3 sequence (DNA): TGTGCCAGCAGCGAGTACGTTGGGAGCTCCTACAATGAGCAGTTCTTC. It is translated as CASSEYVGSSYNEQFF. The chain links TRBV9 to TRBJ2-1; D is perhaps TRBD2 (5 bases). The CDR3 consists of 16 residues. Germline V gives CDR1 SGDLS, CDR2 YYNGEE. V lost 3 bases and J 0 bases, leaving 13 bases between the germline ends.

The chain's CDR3 is CASSNSPPGYSAGNTIYF. In DNA form, the CDR3 reads TGCGCCAGCAGTAACAGTCCTCCAGGGTATTCTGCTGGAAACACCATATATTTT. This chain connects TRBV5-1 to TRBJ1-3, with D maybe TRBD1 (5 bases). This CDR3 comprises 18 residues. Germline values: CDR1 SGHRS, CDR2 YFSETQ. With 5 bases removed from V and 2 bases from J, the gap between germline ends came to 23 bases.

The chain links TRBV5-1 to TRBJ2-5; D possibly corresponds to TRBD1 (6 bases). The germline gives CDR1 SGHRS, CDR2 YFSETQ. V was clipped by 0 bases and J by 5 bases, with 14 bases between them. This CDR3 is 15 amino acids long. The CDR3, as DNA: TGCGCCAGCAGCTTGGCCAAGGGGGTAGGCGAGACCCAGTACTTC. Amino acid sequence: CASSLAKGVGETQYF.

The rearrangement links TRBV12-3 or TRBV12-4 to TRBJ1-5; no clear D. The CDR3 sequence is 13 residues long. The V end was cut by 5 bases, the J end by 4 bases, with 9 bases between. CDR3 loop: CASSRAGNQPQHF. The CDR3 DNA reads TGTGCCAGCAGTAGGGCGGGAAATCAGCCCCAGCATTTT.

The chain is built from TRBV19 and TRBJ1-5; tentative D call: TRBD1 (5 bases). The V end lost 5 bases, the J end lost 2 bases, and 13 bases lay between the germline ends. The germline V gene has CDR1 LNHDA and CDR2 SQIVND (reference sequence). This CDR3 comprises 15 residues. The CDR3 spells CASSGRGIGNQPQHF. The CDR3 DNA reads TGTGCCAGTAGTGGAAGGGGAATCGGCAATCAGCCCCAGCATTTT. The full variable domain, completed using reference TRBV19 and TRBJ1-5, is DGGITQSPKYLFRKEGQNVTLSCEQNLNHDAMYWYRQDPGQGLRLIYYSQIVNDFQKGDIAEGYSVSREKKESFPLTVTSAQKNPTAFYLCASSGRGIGNQPQHFGDGTRLSIL.